The 7 T cell receptor beta chains below were found in one sample sequenced in a study of T cells in Graves' hyperthyroidism and ophthalmopathy. RNA transcripts served as the template for amplifying TCR beta CDR3 regions. First-round RT-PCR targeting the TCR CDR3 was performed with the HTBI primer set. TCRdb processed the multiplex PCR reads anew with MiXCR; each CDR3 protein has one entry. Of approximately 640,000 distinct CDR3 sequences listed, about a sixth are singletons. The specimen sequenced was blood. Receptors were obtained from a woman aged 30 to 39 with Graves' hyperthyroidism.

This chain links TRBV18 with TRBJ2-2; 8 nucleotides line up with TRBD1. Germline values: CDR1 KGHSH, CDR2 LQKENI. The length of the CDR3 is 17 residues. V was clipped by 0 bases and J by 9 bases; unmatched bases: 12. The CDR3 reads CASSPPGRGRRTRELFF. CDR3 sequence (DNA): TGTGCCAGCTCACCACCGGGCAGGGGGCGCCGAACCCGGGAGCTGTTTTTT.

This chain links TRBV12-3 or TRBV12-4 with TRBJ1-1; 9 nucleotides match TRBD1. This CDR3 contains 14 residues. Trimming took 4 bases from V and 4 from J; bases not matched to a gene: 4. The CDR3 sequence is CASSWTGAITEAFF. DNA of the CDR3: TGTGCCAGCAGTTGGACAGGGGCCATCACTGAAGCTTTCTTT.

The rearrangement uses TRBV29-1 and TRBJ1-1; a weak D match, TRBD1 (5 bases). The CDR3 is made up of 10 amino acids. V lost 1 base and J 12 bases, leaving 9 bases between the germline ends. Germline-derived CDR1 and CDR2 are SQVTM and ANQGSEA. For the CDR3, the DNA is TGCAGCGTTGAAGTTGGGGCTTCTTTCTTT. It yields the protein CSVEVGASFF.

This clonotype was found many times. This rearrangement joins TRBV3-1 to TRBJ2-4; D might be TRBD2 (5 bases). The CDR3 consists of 16 residues. V lost 4 bases to trimming and J lost 7 bases, with 20 bases between them. Germline CDR1 LGHDT, CDR2 YNNKEL (reference sequence). The CDR3: CASSLRIGLIGNIQYF. The CDR3 DNA sequence: TGTGCCAGCAGCCTCCGAATCGGACTGATTGGGAACATTCAGTACTTC.

The chain couples TRBV20-1 to TRBJ1-5; tentative D call: TRBD1 (5 bases). The length of the CDR3 is 12 residues. Germline V gene sequence: CDR1 DFQATT, CDR2 SNEGSKA (reference sequence). The V end lost 3 bases, the J end lost 6 bases, and 9 bases lay between the germline ends. CDR3: CSARRGSQPQHF. DNA for the CDR3: TGCAGTGCTAGGAGGGGTAGTCAGCCCCAGCATTTT.

The chain recombines TRBV20-1 with TRBJ2-7, with 11 nucleotides matching TRBD2. Germline CDR1 is DFQATT and CDR2 is SNEGSKA (reference sequence). The V and J ends lost 4 bases and 2 bases, in that order; junction bases with no gene match: 7. This CDR3 is built from 15 residues. The CDR3 DNA reads TGCAGTGCTACCAGACTAGCGGGACTACCCTACGAGCAGTACTTC. Its protein product is CSATRLAGLPYEQYF.

This clonotype came up many times. The chain has TRBV6-1 and TRBJ2-7, with D possibly being TRBD1 (5 bases). V lost 8 bases and J lost 3, with 11 bases in between. This CDR3 has 12 amino acids. CDR1 and CDR2 (germline): MNHNS, SASEGT. The CDR3 region is CASARQGYEQYF. The CDR3 coding sequence is TGTGCCAGCGCCCGGCAGGGCTACGAGCAGTACTTC.